The rows below give T cell receptor beta chains drawn from one sample of a study of beta chain features in type 1 diabetes. The method was immunoSEQ multiplex PCR; TCRdb's version includes in-frame clones alone and lacks a portion of them. The sample consists of about 930,000 clones, 15% to 20% of them appearing once. The sample comprised naive CD4+ T cells from blood. The origin of the receptors is a woman aged 18 to 35 in good health. Both conserved end residues are trimmed from each CDR3. The order of the fields is clone size, V gene, CDR3 protein. Size is omitted from some rows. Given values are once, few, many or a class for expanded clones.

>few|TRBV5-4
ASSLNPLGQGLTEAF
>few|TRBV7-9
ASSVKLGQYEQY
>.|TRBV27
ASSVQVNTGELF
>.|TRBV9
ASSVRGLGTQY
>.|TRBV11-2
ASSLARDPAIFYNEQF
>.|TRBV19
ASSMRRSPNYGYT
>.|TRBV6-1
AISTSGRDTQY
>.|TRBV6-5
ASSRPGLEQF
>.|TRBV7-2
ASSLVGGQGKVEQF
>.|TRBV27
ASSSGQGENQPQH
>few|TRBV7-9
ASRTPLAGVEQF
>.|TRBV9
ASSPRTGGHGELF
>.|TRBV6-5
ASSYSTGEDTIY
>many|TRBV14
ASSRAGGLYNEQF
>.|TRBV5-1
ASSLEAGDYEQY
>.|TRBV7-8
ASSSSTDTQY
>once|TRBV4-3
ASSQVGTGSFYGYT
>few|TRBV27
ASSPSTDTQY
>few|TRBV18
ASSPQGMGRLEQY
>.|TRBV18
ASSPLVGSYNEQF
>few|TRBV10-2
ASSESRGLSEQY
>.|TRBV4-1
ASSQPTGRSGNTIY
>.|TRBV28
ASSVETVTDDQPQH
>few|TRBV7-9
ASSPITGAGELF